This TCR beta chain was recorded in a study of blood T cell repertoires in COVID-19. Whole-study context: COVID-19 samples from acute and convalescent phases originated in the United States, Italy and Spain. T cells, B-cell-depleted T cells, or PBMCs supplied cDNA or gDNA.

Those enrolled in Seattle joined during active infection and were followed longitudinally afterward. CDR1 and CDR2 from the germline V gene are SGHAT and FQNNGV. Trimming stripped 5 bases from V and 9 bases from J, with 17 bases between. The CDR3 runs to 14 residues. In the original processing: By means of reference gene primer amplification, nucleated cell counts were estimated. The repertoire was sequenced with immunoSEQ multiplex PCR; TCRdb's copy has only in-frame clones and lacks some. The V and J calls and clone size are taken from that table; D and trimming were inferred from the DNA. Among around 400,000 clones listed, 70% to 90% were seen once.

Sequencing was carried out using peripheral blood. The chain uses TRBV11-2 and TRBJ2-1; TRBD2 might be the D (7 bases). The sequence was obtained from a woman aged 60-75 years with COVID-19, enrolled during active disease. This CDR3 is CASSVRGGVGEQFF. In nucleotides, the CDR3 is TGTGCCAGCAGCGTAAGAGGGGGGGTCGGTGAGCAGTTCTTC.